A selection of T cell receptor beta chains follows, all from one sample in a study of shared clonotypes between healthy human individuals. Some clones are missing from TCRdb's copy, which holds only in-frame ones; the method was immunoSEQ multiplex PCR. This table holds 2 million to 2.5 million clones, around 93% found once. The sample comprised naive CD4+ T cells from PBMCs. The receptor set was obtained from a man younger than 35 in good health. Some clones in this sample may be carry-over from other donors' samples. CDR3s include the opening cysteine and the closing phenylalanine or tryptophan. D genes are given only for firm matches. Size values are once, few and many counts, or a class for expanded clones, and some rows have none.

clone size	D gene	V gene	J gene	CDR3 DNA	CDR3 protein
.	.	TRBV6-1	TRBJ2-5	TGTGCCAGCAGTGAACGGGGGAGAAGACAAGAGACCCAGTACTTC	CASSERGRRQETQYF
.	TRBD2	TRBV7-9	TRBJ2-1	TGTGCCAGCAGCTTACTAGCGGCCTCCTACAATGAGCAGTTCTTC	CASSLLAASYNEQFF
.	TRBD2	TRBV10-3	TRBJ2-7	TGTGCCATCAGACTCGGGACTAGCGAATCCTACGAGCAGTACTTC	CAIRLGTSESYEQYF
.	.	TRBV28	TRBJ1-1	TGTGCCAGCAGTTTATGGGGAGTGGGAAGCACTGAAGCTTTCTTT	CASSLWGVGSTEAFF
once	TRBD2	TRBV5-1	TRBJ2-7	TGCGCCAGCAGCCTAGCGGGAGGAGTCGAGCAGTACTTC	CASSLAGGVEQYF
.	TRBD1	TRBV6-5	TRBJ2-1	TGTGCCAGCAGAGAGACAGGGGACAATGAGCAGTTCTTC	CASRETGDNEQFF
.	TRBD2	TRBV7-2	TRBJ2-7	TGTGCCAGCAGCTTAGATCCACCTGCTAGCGGGAGTAGGTACGAGCAGTACTTC	CASSLDPPASGSRYEQYF
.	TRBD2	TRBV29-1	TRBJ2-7	TGCAGCGTTGACCTAACGGGGGTGGCGGGAGTTTACGAGCAGTACTTC	CSVDLTGVAGVYEQYF
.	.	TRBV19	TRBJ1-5	TGTGCCAGCCATGAAGAGGTCCATCAGCCCCAGCATTTT	CASHEEVHQPQHF
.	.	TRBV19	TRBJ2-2	TGTGCCAGTAGTATCCCGGGGCACACCGGGGAGCTGTTTTTT	CASSIPGHTGELFF
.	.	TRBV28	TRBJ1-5	TGTGCCAGCAGTGGCGGGGTTTGGAATCAGCCCCAGCATTTT	CASSGGVWNQPQHF
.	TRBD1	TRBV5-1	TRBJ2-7	TGCGCCAGCAGCTCATCCGGACAGGGTCTCTACGAGCAGTACTTC	CASSSSGQGLYEQYF
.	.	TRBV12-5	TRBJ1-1	TGTGCTAGTGGTTTGGGGGTAGGGGACACTGAAGCTTTCTTT	CASGLGVGDTEAFF
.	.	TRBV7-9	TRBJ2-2	TGTGCCAGCAGCTCCAGGGGACGGGGATCTAAGGCGGAGCTGTTTTTT	CASSSRGRGSKAELFF
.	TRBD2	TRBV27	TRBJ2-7	TGTGCCAGCACTCACTATAGGGGGACTAGCGGGAGGGTCGGCGAGCAGTACTTC	CASTHYRGTSGRVGEQYF
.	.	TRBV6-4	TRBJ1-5	TGTGCCAGCAGTGACTCGGCGACAGGTTCAAACCCAAATTATAGCAATCAGCCCCAGCATTTT	CASSDSATGSNPNYSNQPQHF
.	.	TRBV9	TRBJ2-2	TGTGCCAGCAGCGCGAGGGACACACCGGGACTCATGTCGAACACCGGGGAGCTGTTTTTT	CASSARDTPGLMSNTGELFF
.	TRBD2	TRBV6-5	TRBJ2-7	TGTGCCAGCAGTTACGAGCGGGGGAGCTCCTACGAGCAGTACTTC	CASSYERGSSYEQYF
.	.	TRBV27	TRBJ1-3	TGTGCCAGCAGTTTGCGAAGGCCTCTCTCTGGAAACACCATATATTTT	CASSLRRPLSGNTIYF
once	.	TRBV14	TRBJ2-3	TGTGCCAGCAGCCAGGGAGGTGATACGCAGTATTTT	CASSQGGDTQYF
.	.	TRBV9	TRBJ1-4	TGTGCCAGCAGCGCCGCCAGGGGCGGCGAAAAACTGTTTTTT	CASSAARGGEKLFF
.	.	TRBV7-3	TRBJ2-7	TGTGCCAGCAGCTTAAGGGTGGGGGACGGGGCCTCCTACGAGCAGTACTTC	CASSLRVGDGASYEQYF
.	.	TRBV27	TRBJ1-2	TGTGCCAGCAGTTTTTTCGGCCAGTATGGCTACACCTTC	CASSFFGQYGYTF
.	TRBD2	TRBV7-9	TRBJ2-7	TGTGCCAGCACCGCCCCGGGGCTAGCGGGAGGACGTGAGCAGTACTTC	CASTAPGLAGGREQYF
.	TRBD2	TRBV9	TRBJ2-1	TGTGCCAGCAGCGTAGGACTAGCGGGCTTCGTCTCCTACAATGAGCAGTTCTTC	CASSVGLAGFVSYNEQFF
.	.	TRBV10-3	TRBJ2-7	TGTGCCATCAGCCAAGAAGAGGGCGAGCAGTACTTC	CAISQEEGEQYF
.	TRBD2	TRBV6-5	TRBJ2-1	TGTGCCAGCTTTACTCGGCTAGCGGCCCCGGGTGAGCAGTTCTTC	CASFTRLAAPGEQFF
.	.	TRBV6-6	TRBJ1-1	TGTGCCACCTTCAAACCCCACAGTAGGGGCACTGAAGCTTTCTTT	CATFKPHSRGTEAFF
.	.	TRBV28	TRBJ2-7	TGTGCCAGCAGTACGACAGCCCGCGAGCAGTACTTC	CASSTTAREQYF
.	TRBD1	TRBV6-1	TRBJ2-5	TGTGCCAGCAGCGGACAGGGGGGGGAGACCCAGTACTTC	CASSGQGGETQYF
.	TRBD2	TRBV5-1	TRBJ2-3	TGCGCCAGCAGCCAAGGACTAGCGGCGAGCACAGATACGCAGTATTTT	CASSQGLAASTDTQYF
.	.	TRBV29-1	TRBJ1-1	TGCAGCGGAGTTCAGGGTTACACTGAAGCTTTCTTT	CSGVQGYTEAFF
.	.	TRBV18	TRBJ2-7	TGTGCCAGCTCACCACCGGTAAGCTCCTACGAGCAGTACTTC	CASSPPVSSYEQYF
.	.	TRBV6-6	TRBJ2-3	TGTGCCAGCCGGAGGGCTGATGGCACAGATACGCAGTATTTT	CASRRADGTDTQYF
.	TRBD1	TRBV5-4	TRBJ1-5	TGTGCCAGCAGCGTCGACAGGGTTCAGCCCCAGCATTTT	CASSVDRVQPQHF